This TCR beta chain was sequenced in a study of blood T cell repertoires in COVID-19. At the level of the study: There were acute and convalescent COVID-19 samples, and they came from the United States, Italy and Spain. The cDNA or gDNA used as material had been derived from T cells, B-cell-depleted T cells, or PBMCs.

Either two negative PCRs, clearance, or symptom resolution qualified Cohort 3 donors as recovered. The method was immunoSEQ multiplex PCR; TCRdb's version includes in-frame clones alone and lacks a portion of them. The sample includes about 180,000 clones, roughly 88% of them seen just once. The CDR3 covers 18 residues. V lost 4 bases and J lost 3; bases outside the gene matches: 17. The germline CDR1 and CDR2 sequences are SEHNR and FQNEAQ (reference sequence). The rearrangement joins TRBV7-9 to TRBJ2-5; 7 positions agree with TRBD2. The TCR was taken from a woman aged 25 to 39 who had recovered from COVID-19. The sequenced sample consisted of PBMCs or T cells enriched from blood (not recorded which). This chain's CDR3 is CASSSRWASGEHKETQYF. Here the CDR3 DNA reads TGTGCCAGCAGCTCCCGGTGGGCTAGCGGTGAACATAAAGAGACCCAGTACTTC.